Listed here is a single T cell receptor (beta chain). Its specificity is not known. MiXCR, run by TCRdb on the reads, gives a single entry per CDR3 protein. Of some 390,000 distinct CDR3 sequences listed, around a sixth are singletons. This sample stems from a study of T cell repertoires in cytomegalovirus infection. Study-wide background: Signatures in public TCR beta sequences pointed to both CMV infection and matching HLA type. Study findings and constraints: Totalled public TCR beta family frequency picked out people who carried CMV plus the relevant HLA. The ex vivo response was dominated by HLA-C-restricted CMV-specific TCR beta clonotypes.

The sequence was collected from a human donor in good health (CMV status not recorded). Some clones in this sample may be carry-over from other donors' samples. Sequences were obtained from PBMCs.

CDR3 in DNA: TGTGCCAGCAGTTACTCCGGACAGGAGGCCTCTGGAAACACCATATATTTT. Its translation is CASSYSGQEASGNTIYF. The genes are TRBV6-5 and TRBJ1-3; 7 bases are a match to TRBD1. V dropped 0 bases and J dropped 0; count of bases not matched to a gene: 5. The CDR3 spans 17 residues. The germline CDR1 and CDR2 sequences are MNHEY and SVGAGI.